This TCR beta chain was observed in a study of cytomegalovirus exposure and HLA in healthy donors. Trimming took 2 bases from V and 2 from J; bases not matched to a gene: 12. The CDR3 sequence is 19 residues long. Germline-derived CDR1 and CDR2 are MNHEY and SMNVEV (reference sequence). The PCR contained 60 Vbeta and 13 Jbeta primers. Only in-frame clones appear in the TCRdb table, and some are missing; sequencing was by immunoSEQ multiplex PCR. The table lists 130,000 to 150,000 clones, about 78% of them singletons. J is TRBJ2-1 and V is TRBV27; 10 bases are a match to TRBD1. Specimen: PBMCs. The clonotype originates from a male donor in good health and CMV-seronegative. The CDR3 sequence: CASSLPPHDRGPAYNEQFF. The CDR3 DNA follows: TGTGCCAGCAGTTTACCACCGCACGACAGGGGGCCAGCCTACAATGAGCAGTTCTTC.